A selection of T cell receptor beta chains follows, all from one sample in a study of control samples from healthy donors and cancer patients. Profiling relied on immunoSEQ multiplex PCR, and the TCRdb table lists in-frame clones only, not all of them. This sample carries tens of thousands of clones, 75% to 90% of them seen once, and the ten largest clones take over 8%. Sequencing was carried out using PBMCs. These receptors originate from a woman in her 50s with colorectal cancer. The CDR3 runs from the conserved cysteine through the conserved F or W. A D gene is named only where the DNA matches it firmly. Rows give clone size only sometimes, using once, few, many, or a class for an expanded clone.

abundance	v_gene	d_gene	j_gene	CDR3nt	CDR3aa
NA	TRBV4-3	TRBD2	TRBJ2-3	TGCGCCAGCAGCCGGTTAGGACTAGCTTCAGATACGCAGTATTTT	CASSRLGLASDTQYF
NA	TRBV2	NA	TRBJ1-2	TGTGCCAGCAGCCCGACGGTACCGGGCTACACCTTC	CASSPTVPGYTF
NA	TRBV6-1	TRBD2	TRBJ2-4	TGTGCCAGCAGTGAAGCGGCACTAGCGAGGGCCAAAAACATTCAGTACTTC	CASSEAALARAKNIQYF
NA	TRBV19	TRBD1	TRBJ1-5	TGTGCCAGTAGCCCCGGGACAGTGTATAGCAATCAGCCCCAGCATTTT	CASSPGTVYSNQPQHF
NA	TRBV28	NA	TRBJ1-3	TGTGCCAGCAGTTTATCGGGGGTTGGAAACACCATATATTTT	CASSLSGVGNTIYF
NA	TRBV2	NA	TRBJ2-5	TGTGCCAGCAGTGTTCGGGAGACCCAGTACTTC	CASSVRETQYF
NA	TRBV6-1	NA	TRBJ1-4	TGTGCCAGCAGTGAGCGAGGGACTAATGAAAAACTGTTTTTT	CASSERGTNEKLFF
few	TRBV24-1	TRBD1	TRBJ2-3	TGTGCCACCAGTGGGGCGACAGGGGAAGCAGATACGCAGTATTTT	CATSGATGEADTQYF
NA	TRBV30	NA	TRBJ1-2	TGTGCCTGGAATAACGGCTATGGCTACACCTTC	CAWNNGYGYTF
NA	TRBV15	NA	TRBJ1-5	TGTGCCACCAGCAGAGCCTCAGACGGCCAGCCCCAGCATTTT	CATSRASDGQPQHF
once	TRBV3-1/TRBV3-2	TRBD1	TRBJ1-6	TGTGCCAGCAGCAACAGGGGCGGGAATTCACCCCTCCACTTT	CASSNRGGNSPLHF
NA	TRBV7-8	NA	TRBJ1-5	TGTGCCAGCAGCTTTAACGCCGTGGATAGCAATCAGCCCCAGCATTTT	CASSFNAVDSNQPQHF
NA	TRBV5-1	NA	TRBJ2-2	TGCGCCAGCAGCTTGGTTGCGGATCTCACCGGGGAGCTGTTTTTT	CASSLVADLTGELFF
few	TRBV20-1	NA	TRBJ1-2	TGCAGTGCTAGTAATGACAATAACTATGGCTACACCTTC	CSASNDNNYGYTF
once	TRBV5-1	TRBD1	TRBJ1-3	TGCGCCAGCAGCTGGGGGGACAGAGCGGGCCGGTCTAGAGGAAACACCATATATTTT	CASSWGDRAGRSRGNTIYF
NA	TRBV2	TRBD1	TRBJ1-2	TGTGCCAGCAGTGAATCGGGGACAGGGGTATGGGATGGCTACACCTTC	CASSESGTGVWDGYTF
NA	TRBV19	TRBD1	TRBJ1-6	TGTGCCAGTAGTACTACAGGGGGCTGGAATTCACCCCTCCACTTT	CASSTTGGWNSPLHF
NA	TRBV18	NA	TRBJ2-1	TGTGCCAGCTCACCCAGTCAACAGGGAATCCACAATGAGCAGTTCTTC	CASSPSQQGIHNEQFF
NA	TRBV7-2	NA	TRBJ1-2	TGTGCCAGCAGCTATATAGACCGCCCCAGGGAGCGGGGCTACACCTTC	CASSYIDRPRERGYTF
NA	TRBV6-4	TRBD1	TRBJ2-3	TGTGCCAGCAGTGACGGGACAGGGGGCACAGATACGCAGTATTTT	CASSDGTGGTDTQYF